A single sample is the source of the 17 T cell receptor beta chains below, sequenced in a study of long-term antiretroviral therapy in people with HIV. Researchers report immunoSEQ v3.0 was run at survey level. TCRdb's table, derived via immunoSEQ multiplex PCR, lists solely in-frame clones and lacks some. Altogether around 13,000 clones are present, roughly 77% being singletons, with the ten largest covering 28%. The sequencing used unsorted PBMCs, collected 3.1 years after starting antiretroviral therapy. The receptors were gathered from a man aged 40-49 years with HIV.

This chain connects TRBV18 to TRBJ1-4, with D maybe TRBD1 (6 bases). CDR1 and CDR2 (germline): KGHSH, LQKENI. Trimming cost V 3 bases and J 7 bases, with 21 bases left between them. The CDR3 is 17 residues long. CDR3 coding DNA: TGTGCCAGCTCACCGCAATCCCCCGGGGGGGCGACTGAAAAACTGTTTTTT. It is translated as CASSPQSPGGATEKLFF.

The chain combines TRBV9 with TRBJ2-7; perhaps TRBD1 as D (6 bases). V lost 4 bases, J lost 0 bases, and 11 bases lay in between. Per germline, CDR1 SGDLS and CDR2 YYNGEE. This CDR3 spans 14 amino acids. The CDR3 region has the DNA TGTGCCAGCAGCATGGACAGCAACTCCTACGAGCAGTACTTC. This codes for CASSMDSNSYEQYF.

This chain connects TRBV5-1 to TRBJ1-2; D remains unclear. This CDR3 region has 13 residues. Germline CDR1 SGHRS, CDR2 YFSETQ. V shed 2 bases and J shed 5 bases, with 10 bases lying between them. The CDR3 here is CASSFQLDYGYTF. The CDR3 region has the DNA TGCGCCAGCAGCTTTCAGTTGGATTATGGCTACACCTTC.

The chain uses TRBV5-6 and TRBJ2-7, with 10 bases matching TRBD1. There are 15 residues in the CDR3. With 4 bases clipped from V and 3 bases from J, the junction kept 7 bases outside the gene matches. Germline assignment: CDR1 SGHDT and CDR2 YYEEEE. The CDR3 DNA reads TGTGCCAGCAGCCTGAGGGGACAGGGGAGCTACGAGCAGTACTTC. Translated, it gives CASSLRGQGSYEQYF.

The chain couples TRBV29-1 to TRBJ2-7, with 7 positions matching TRBD2. Trimming cost V 6 bases and J 0 bases; bases outside gene matches: 11. This CDR3 comprises 15 residues. Per the germline V gene, CDR1 is SQVTM and CDR2 is ANQGSEA. Here the CDR3 reads CSVTRGDIRSYEQYF. CDR3 DNA: TGCAGCGTCACACGGGGGGATATACGCTCCTACGAGCAGTACTTC.

CDR3 nucleotide sequence: TGTGCCAGCAGCGAGCGGGGGTCCAGCACAGATACGCAGTATTTT. Its protein product is CASSERGSSTDTQYF. The V gene is TRBV9, the J gene TRBJ2-3; 8 nucleotides agree with TRBD2. CDR1 is SGDLS, CDR2 YYNGEE, per germline. The junction had 3 bases not matched to a gene; V was cut back by 3 bases and J by 0 bases. The CDR3 has 15 residues.

V and J are TRBV18 and TRBJ1-2, with 9 bases that match TRBD1. The CDR3 has 16 residues. The trim removed 3 bases at V and 6 bases at J, leaving 11 bases unmatched. The germline CDR1 and CDR2 sequences are KGHSH and LQKENI. The CDR3 reads CASSPGQGMAIDGYTF. CDR3 sequence (DNA): TGTGCCAGCTCACCCGGACAGGGGATGGCTATTGATGGCTACACCTTC.

In nucleotides, the CDR3 is TGTGCCAGCAGCTTAGGAGGGGGGAAACTGTTTTTT. This translates into CASSLGGGKLFF. The chain has TRBV7-9 and TRBJ1-4; D perhaps matches TRBD1 (6 bases). Trimming pared 1 base from V and 11 bases from J, leaving 8 bases between. CDR1 SEHNR and CDR2 FQNEAQ come from the germline V gene (reference sequence). The CDR3 totals 12 residues.

The V and J genes are TRBV6-1 and TRBJ1-2, with D unclear. The CDR3 runs to 13 residues. Germline CDR1 and CDR2: MNHNS and SASEGT. Trimming left V 1 base short and J 3 bases short, with 6 bases between. This CDR3 reads CASSEGAYYGYTF. In DNA form, the CDR3 reads TGTGCCAGCAGTGAAGGGGCTTACTATGGCTACACCTTC.

CDR3 sequence: CATSRDKSGIDGYTF. CDR3 DNA sequence: TGTGCCACCAGCAGAGATAAATCCGGGATTGATGGCTACACCTTC. The V and J genes are TRBV15 and TRBJ1-2; D is ambiguous. The V end lost 0 bases, the J end lost 6 bases, and 14 bases lay between the germline ends. In germline, CDR1 is LNHNV, CDR2 YYDKDF (reference sequence). This CDR3 has 15 amino acids.

The chain combines TRBV5-6 with TRBJ2-2; D is undetermined. Germline V gene data show CDR1 as SGHDT and CDR2 as YYEEEE. This CDR3 has 12 residues. V dropped 2 bases and J dropped 7 bases, with 6 bases sitting between them. CDR3 loop: CASSFQGGELFF. In nucleotides, the CDR3 is TGTGCCAGCAGCTTCCAAGGCGGGGAGCTGTTTTTT.

This clone was counted between two and nine times. The V gene is TRBV7-3, the J gene TRBJ2-1, with no clear D. CDR3 length: 15 residues. With 5 bases removed from V and 3 bases from J, the gap between germline ends came to 14 bases. Per germline, CDR1 SGHTA and CDR2 FQGTGA. DNA for the CDR3: TGTGCCAGCAGCCCTCCCGGGTCAGTCTACAATGAGCAGTTCTTC. Amino acids: CASSPPGSVYNEQFF.

CDR3 in amino acids: CATSELWTARGEPQHF. The CDR3 DNA sequence: TGTGCCACCAGCGAACTTTGGACAGCCCGCGGAGAGCCCCAGCATTTT. The rearrangement joins TRBV15 to TRBJ1-5, with D possibly matching TRBD1 (6 bases). Trimming pared 5 bases from V and 8 bases from J, leaving 22 bases between. The CDR3 runs to 16 residues. Per germline, CDR1 LNHNV and CDR2 YYDKDF (reference sequence).

The rearrangement joins TRBV10-1 to TRBJ2-1, with 9 nucleotides matching TRBD2. V was clipped by 5 bases and J by 0 bases; unmatched bases: 2. The germline CDR1 and CDR2 sequences are WNHNN and SYGVQD (reference sequence). CDR3 size: 15 residues. The CDR3 DNA sequence: TGCGCCAGCAGTATTAGCGGGGGCTCCTACAATGAGCAGTTCTTC. Its translation is CASSISGGSYNEQFF.

The gene calls are TRBV10-3 and TRBJ2-2, with D tentatively TRBD1 (6 bases). V lost 7 bases and J lost 5, with 17 bases in between. Germline V gives CDR1 ENHRY, CDR2 SYGVKD. The CDR3 is 15 residues long. DNA for the CDR3: TGTGCCATCACCCCCGGGACAAGAGGGACCGGGGAGCTGTTTTTT. It codes for CAITPGTRGTGELFF.

In this sample, this clone is medium-sized. The V gene is TRBV5-1, the J gene TRBJ1-4, with unresolved D. This CDR3 has 14 residues. V lost 3 bases and J 5 bases, leaving 11 bases between the germline ends. CDR1 and CDR2 from the germline V gene are SGHRS and YFSETQ. The CDR3 bases are TGCGCCAGCAGCTCCTTAACTATGAATGAAAAACTGTTTTTT. It is translated as CASSSLTMNEKLFF.

DNA for the CDR3: TGTGCCAGCAGTCTACAGGGTAATCAGCCCCAGCATTTT. Protein: CASSLQGNQPQHF. This chain joins TRBV6-5 and TRBJ1-5; D might be TRBD1 (6 bases). CDR3 size: 13 residues. V was cut by 5 bases and J by 4 bases, with 9 bases left in between. The germline V gene encodes CDR1 MNHEY and CDR2 SVGAGI.